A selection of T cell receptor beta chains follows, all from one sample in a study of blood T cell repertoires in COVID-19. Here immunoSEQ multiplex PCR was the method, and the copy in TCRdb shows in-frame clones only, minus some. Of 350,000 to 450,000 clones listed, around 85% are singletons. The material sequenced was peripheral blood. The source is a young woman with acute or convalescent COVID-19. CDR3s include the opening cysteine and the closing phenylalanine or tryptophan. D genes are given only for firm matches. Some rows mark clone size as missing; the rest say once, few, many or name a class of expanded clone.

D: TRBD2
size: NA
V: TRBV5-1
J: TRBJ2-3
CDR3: CASSGTSGGEIPDTQYF
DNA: TGCGCCAGCAGTGGGACTAGCGGGGGGGAAATTCCAGATACGCAGTATTTT

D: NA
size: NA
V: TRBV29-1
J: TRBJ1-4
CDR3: CSVFYTRWAEGSTNEKLFF
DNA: TGCAGCGTCTTCTATACCAGGTGGGCAGAGGGTTCAACTAATGAAAAACTGTTTTTT

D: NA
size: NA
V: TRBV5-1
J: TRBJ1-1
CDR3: CASSLGRVGTEAFF
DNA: TGCGCCAGCAGCTTGGGCAGGGTAGGCACTGAAGCTTTCTTT

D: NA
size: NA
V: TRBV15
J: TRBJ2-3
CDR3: CATSRDPVNTDTQYF
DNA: TGTGCCACCAGCAGAGATCCGGTAAACACAGATACGCAGTATTTT

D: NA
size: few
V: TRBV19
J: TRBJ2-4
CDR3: CASKPRDERNIQYF
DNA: TGTGCCAGTAAACCGCGGGACGAGAGAAACATTCAGTACTTC

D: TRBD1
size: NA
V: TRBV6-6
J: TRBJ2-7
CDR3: CASSRSGGTSYEQYF
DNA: TGTGCCAGCAGTCGGTCAGGGGGCACCTCCTACGAGCAGTACTTC

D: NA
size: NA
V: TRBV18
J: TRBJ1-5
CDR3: CASSPLPPVYSNQPQHF
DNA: TGTGCCAGCTCACCACTTCCGCCGGTATATAGCAATCAGCCCCAGCATTTT

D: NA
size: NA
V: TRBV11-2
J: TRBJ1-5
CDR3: CASSLDRDQPQHF
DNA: TGTGCCAGCAGCTTAGATCGGGATCAGCCCCAGCATTTT

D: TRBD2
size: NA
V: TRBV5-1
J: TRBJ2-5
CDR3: CASGTERGTQYF
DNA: TGCGCCAGCGGGACCGAGCGGGGGACCCAGTACTTC

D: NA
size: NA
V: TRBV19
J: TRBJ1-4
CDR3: CASSMERGLGLFF
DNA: TGTGCCAGTAGTATGGAGCGGGGGTTGGGCCTGTTTTTT

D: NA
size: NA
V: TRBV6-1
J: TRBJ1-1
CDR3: CASSEWRSVTNTEAFF
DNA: TGTGCCAGCAGTGAATGGCGCAGCGTAACGAACACTGAAGCTTTCTTT

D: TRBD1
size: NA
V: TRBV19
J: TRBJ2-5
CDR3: CASSIGTGVVETQYF
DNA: TGTGCCAGTAGTATAGGCACAGGGGTTGTGGAGACCCAGTACTTC

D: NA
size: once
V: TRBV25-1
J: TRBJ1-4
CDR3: CASSEDSGDEKLFF
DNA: TGTGCCAGCAGTGAAGATTCAGGGGATGAAAAACTGTTTTTT

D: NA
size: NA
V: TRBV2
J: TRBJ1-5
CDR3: CASRQEDSQPQHF
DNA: TGTGCCAGCAGGCAGGAGGATAGTCAGCCCCAGCATTTT

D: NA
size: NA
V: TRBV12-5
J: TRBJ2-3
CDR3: CACGLVLGGGRDTQYF
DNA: TGTGCTTGTGGTTTGGTACTGGGGGGGGGCAGAGATACGCAGTATTTT

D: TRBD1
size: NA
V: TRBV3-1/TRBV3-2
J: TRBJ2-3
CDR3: CASSQERTGVNTQYF
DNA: TGTGCCAGCAGCCAAGAGAGGACAGGGGTTAATACGCAGTATTTT

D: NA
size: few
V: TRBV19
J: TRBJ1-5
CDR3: CASSIDWGGRTPQHF
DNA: TGTGCCAGTAGTATCGACTGGGGGGGCAGGACTCCCCAGCATTTT

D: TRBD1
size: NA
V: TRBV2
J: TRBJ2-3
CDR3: CASRDRGTDTQYF
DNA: TGTGCCAGCAGGGACAGGGGTACAGATACGCAGTATTTT

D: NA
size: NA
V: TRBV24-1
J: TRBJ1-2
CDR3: CATSDLKVKGILTRGYTF
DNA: TGTGCCACCAGTGATTTGAAGGTGAAAGGAATCCTAACTAGGGGCTACACCTTC

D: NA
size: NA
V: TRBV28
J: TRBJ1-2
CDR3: CASSFAGNYGYTF
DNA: TGTGCCAGCAGTTTCGCAGGGAACTATGGCTACACCTTC

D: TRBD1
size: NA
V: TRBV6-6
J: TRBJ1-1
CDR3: CASSYSSGGTEAFF
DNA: TGTGCCAGCAGTTACTCCTCAGGGGGGACTGAAGCTTTCTTT

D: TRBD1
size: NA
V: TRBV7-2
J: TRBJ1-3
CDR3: CASSLVQGEGNTIYF
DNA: TGTGCCAGCAGCTTAGTTCAGGGGGAGGGAAACACCATATATTTT

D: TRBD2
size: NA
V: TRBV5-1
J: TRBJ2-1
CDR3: CASRLTSAGSEQFF
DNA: TGCGCCAGCAGGCTCACTAGCGCTGGATCTGAGCAGTTCTTC

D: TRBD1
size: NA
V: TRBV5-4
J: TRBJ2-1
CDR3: CASSPGQGVYNEQFF
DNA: TGTGCCAGCAGCCCGGGACAGGGGGTATACAATGAGCAGTTCTTC

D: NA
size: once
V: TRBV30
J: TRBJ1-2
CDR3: CAWSVGTASNYGYTF
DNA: TGTGCCTGGAGTGTGGGTACAGCTTCTAACTATGGCTACACCTTC

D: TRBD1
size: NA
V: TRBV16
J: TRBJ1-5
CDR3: CASSKDRNNQPQHF
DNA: TGTGCCAGCAGCAAGGACAGGAACAATCAGCCCCAGCATTTT

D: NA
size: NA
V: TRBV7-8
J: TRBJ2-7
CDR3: CASSLGGGEQYF
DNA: TGTGCCAGCAGCTTAGGTGGGGGGGAGCAGTACTTC

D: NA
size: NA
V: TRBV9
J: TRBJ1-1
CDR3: CASSVLQGYDTEAFF
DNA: TGTGCCAGCAGCGTGCTACAGGGTTACGACACTGAAGCTTTCTTT

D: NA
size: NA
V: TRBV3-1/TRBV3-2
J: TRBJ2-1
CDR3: CASSRAWEGGSLTDEQFF
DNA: TGTGCCAGCAGCCGCGCGTGGGAGGGGGGATCCCTTACGGATGAGCAGTTCTTC

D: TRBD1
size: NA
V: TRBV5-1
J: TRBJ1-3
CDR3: CASSLGQGDTIYF
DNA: TGCGCCAGCAGCTTGGGACAGGGGGACACCATATATTTT

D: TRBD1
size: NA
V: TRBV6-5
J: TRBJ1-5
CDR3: CASSFGQGVNQPQHF
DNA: TGTGCCAGCAGTTTCGGACAGGGGGTCAATCAGCCCCAGCATTTT

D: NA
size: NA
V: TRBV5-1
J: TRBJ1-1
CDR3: CASSFGGATEAFF
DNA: TGCGCCAGCAGCTTCGGAGGGGCCACTGAAGCTTTCTTT

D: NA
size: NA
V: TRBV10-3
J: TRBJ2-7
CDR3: CAISEGGLPSSYEQYF
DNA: TGTGCCATCAGTGAGGGGGGACTTCCAAGCTCCTACGAGCAGTACTTC

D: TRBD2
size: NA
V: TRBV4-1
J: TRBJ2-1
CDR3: CASSVLSGSSLHEQFF
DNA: TGCGCCAGCAGCGTTCTTAGCGGGAGCTCCCTACATGAGCAGTTCTTC

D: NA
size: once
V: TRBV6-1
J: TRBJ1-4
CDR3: CASSEGLPKEKLFF
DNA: TGTGCCAGCAGTGAAGGGCTCCCGAAGGAAAAACTGTTTTTT

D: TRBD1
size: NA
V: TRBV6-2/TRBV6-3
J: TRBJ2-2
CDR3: CASSPPGQGADTGELFF
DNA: TGTGCCAGCAGTCCCCCTGGACAGGGGGCGGACACCGGGGAGCTGTTTTTT

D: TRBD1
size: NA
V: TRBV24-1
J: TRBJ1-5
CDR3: CATSEGQGAGNQPQHF
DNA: TGTGCCACCAGTGAAGGACAGGGAGCGGGCAATCAGCCCCAGCATTTT

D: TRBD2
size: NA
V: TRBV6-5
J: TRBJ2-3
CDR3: CASRWGTSGPDTQYF
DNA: TGTGCCAGCAGGTGGGGGACTAGCGGTCCAGATACGCAGTATTTT

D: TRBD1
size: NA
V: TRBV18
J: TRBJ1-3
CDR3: CASGITGAGNTIYF
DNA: TGTGCCAGCGGAATAACAGGGGCTGGAAACACCATATATTTT

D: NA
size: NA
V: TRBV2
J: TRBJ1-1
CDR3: CASTVTQGATEAFF
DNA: TGTGCCAGCACAGTAACACAGGGCGCCACTGAAGCTTTCTTT

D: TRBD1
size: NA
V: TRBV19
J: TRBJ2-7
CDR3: CASSPPGQVQYEQYF
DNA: TGTGCCAGTAGCCCTCCGGGACAGGTACAATACGAGCAGTACTTC

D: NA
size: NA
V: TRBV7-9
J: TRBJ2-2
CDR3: CAPGGARNTGELFF
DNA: TGTGCCCCTGGGGGGGCGCGAAACACCGGGGAGCTGTTTTTT

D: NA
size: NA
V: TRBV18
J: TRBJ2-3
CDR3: CASSPGLSTPDTQYF
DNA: TGTGCCAGCTCACCAGGACTAAGCACCCCAGATACGCAGTATTTT

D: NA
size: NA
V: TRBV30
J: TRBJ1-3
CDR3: CAWTSTGSGNTIYF
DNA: TGTGCCTGGACGTCAACAGGGTCTGGAAACACCATATATTTT

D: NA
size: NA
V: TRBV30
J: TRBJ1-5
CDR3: CAWSPGSGSNQPQHF
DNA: TGTGCCTGGAGTCCAGGGTCTGGGAGCAATCAGCCCCAGCATTTT

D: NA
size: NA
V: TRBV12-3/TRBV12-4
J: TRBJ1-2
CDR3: CASSSGVYGYTF
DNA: TGTGCCAGCAGTTCAGGGGTCTATGGCTACACCTTC

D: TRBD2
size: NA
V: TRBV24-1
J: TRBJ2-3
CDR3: CATSDPREGSTDTQYF
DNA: TGTGCCACCAGTGATCCTAGGGAGGGTAGCACAGATACGCAGTATTTT

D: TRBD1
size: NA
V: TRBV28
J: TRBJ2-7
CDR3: CASSQGQGKFYEQYF
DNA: TGTGCCAGCAGCCAAGGACAGGGGAAATTCTACGAGCAGTACTTC

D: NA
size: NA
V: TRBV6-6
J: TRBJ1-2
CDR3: CASSYLQGRGWYGYTF
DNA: TGTGCCAGCAGTTACTTACAGGGTCGAGGCTGGTATGGCTACACCTTC

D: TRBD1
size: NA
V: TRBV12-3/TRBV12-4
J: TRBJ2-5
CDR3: CASRRGQQETQYF
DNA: TGTGCCAGCAGACGGGGACAGCAAGAGACCCAGTACTTC

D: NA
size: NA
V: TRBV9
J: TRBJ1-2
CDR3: CASSANYNYGYTF
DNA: TGTGCCAGCAGCGCAAACTATAACTATGGCTACACCTTC